Listed below are T cell receptor beta chains from one sample, sequenced in a study of T cell responses to AZD1222 COVID-19 vaccine. Assay: immunoSEQ multiplex PCR; the TCRdb copy retains only in-frame clones and omits some. Here the sample spans tens of thousands of clones, about 90% being singletons. Sequencing used peripheral blood, obtained 28 days after the second AZD1222 dose. The receptors come from an adult who received the AZD1222 COVID-19 vaccine. Both conserved end residues are part of each CDR3. Fields, in order: V gene, D gene, clone size, J gene, CDR3 protein, CDR3 DNA. D genes are given only for firm matches. Size is omitted from some rows. Given values are once, few, many or a class for expanded clones.

>TRBV7-9|TRBD1|.|TRBJ1-3
CASSLGTGAGNTIYF
TGTGCCAGCAGCCTCGGGACAGGGGCTGGAAACACCATATATTTT
>TRBV18|.|.|TRBJ1-3
CASSPPAGSGNTIYF
TGTGCCAGCTCACCACCGGCGGGCTCTGGAAACACCATATATTTT
>TRBV4-2|.|.|TRBJ1-1
CASSQDSQPNTEAFF
TGTGCCAGCAGCCAAGATAGTCAACCGAACACTGAAGCTTTCTTT
>TRBV6-5|.|.|TRBJ1-4
CASRLTAATNEKLFF
TGTGCCAGCAGGCTTACAGCTGCAACTAATGAAAAACTGTTTTTT
>TRBV29-1|TRBD1|.|TRBJ2-7
CSVEAGQGYEQYF
TGCAGCGTTGAAGCGGGACAGGGATACGAGCAGTACTTC
>TRBV2|TRBD1|.|TRBJ2-2
CASSDPGQGNTGELFF
TGTGCCAGCAGCGACCCGGGACAGGGGAACACCGGGGAGCTGTTTTTT
>TRBV24-1|.|.|TRBJ2-3
CATRQSSTDTQYF
TGTGCCACCAGGCAATCTAGCACAGATACGCAGTATTTT
>TRBV5-1|TRBD1|.|TRBJ1-5
CASSWGQAGQPQHF
TGCGCCAGCAGCTGGGGACAGGCGGGCCAGCCCCAGCATTTT
>TRBV6-5|TRBD1|.|TRBJ2-3
CASMGQVFTDTQYF
TGTGCCAGCATGGGACAGGTGTTCACAGATACGCAGTATTTT
>TRBV7-9|.|.|TRBJ1-1
CASSQRGERRRDTEAFF
TGTGCCAGCAGCCAAAGGGGGGAGAGAAGACGAGACACTGAAGCTTTCTTT
>TRBV7-6|.|.|TRBJ1-3
CASSLATGGGNTIYF
TGTGCCAGCAGCTTAGCCACCGGAGGTGGAAACACCATATATTTT
>TRBV7-9|.|.|TRBJ1-4
CASSSHAGGSGEKLFF
TGTGCCAGCAGCTCACATGCAGGAGGGTCAGGTGAAAAACTGTTTTTT
>TRBV15|.|.|TRBJ2-7
CATSRDRGDYEQYF
TGTGCCACCAGCAGAGACAGGGGGGACTACGAGCAGTACTTC
>TRBV29-1|.|.|TRBJ2-5
CSVEEGGRGRETQYF
TGCAGCGTTGAAGAAGGTGGCAGGGGCCGGGAGACCCAGTACTTC
>TRBV6-2/TRBV6-3|TRBD2|.|TRBJ2-5
CASSFSTSGRRETQYF
TGTGCCAGCAGTTTCTCGACTAGCGGGAGAAGAGAGACCCAGTACTTC
>TRBV27|TRBD1|.|TRBJ1-5
CASSPQGDNQPQHF
TGTGCCAGCTCGCCACAGGGGGACAATCAGCCCCAGCATTTT
>TRBV6-2/TRBV6-3|.|few|TRBJ2-7
CASSDTTYEQYF
TGTGCCAGCAGTGACACCACCTACGAGCAGTACTTC
>TRBV5-1|.|few|TRBJ2-7
CASSRGVTPPYEQYF
TGCGCCAGCAGCCGCGGCGTGACTCCCCCCTACGAGCAGTACTTC
>TRBV30|.|.|TRBJ1-2
CAWSVLGLGYTF
TGTGCCTGGAGTGTACTAGGGTTAGGCTACACCTTC
>TRBV19|TRBD1|.|TRBJ2-1
CGSRDRPIDEQFF
TGTGGGTCACGGGACAGGCCTATCGATGAGCAGTTCTTC
>TRBV5-1|TRBD2|.|TRBJ2-3
CASSPGLAGGGTDTQYF
TGCGCCAGCAGCCCCGGACTAGCGGGAGGGGGCACAGATACGCAGTATTTT
>TRBV28|.|.|TRBJ1-5
CASKGWIREQPQHF
TGTGCCAGCAAGGGGTGGATAAGGGAACAGCCCCAGCATTTT
>TRBV5-1|.|few|TRBJ1-6
CASSLVVDANSPLHF
TGCGCCAGCAGCTTGGTCGTCGATGCGAATTCACCCCTCCACTTT